This passage covers 19 T cell receptor beta chains from one sample sequenced in a study of read filtering for tumor transcriptome and immune sequencing. The library was built from about 0.4 ug RNA with molecular barcoded adaptors for alpha/delta and beta/gamma chains. TCRdb re-called the reads through MiXCR, storing one row per CDR3 protein. The sample has about 24,000 distinct CDR3 sequences, less than 25% seen once. The specimen sequenced was a population of CD138-negative cells sorted from bone marrow. The receptors here all came from a donor aged 40 or older with multiple myeloma.

This clonotype was picked up many times. The V call is TRBV7-2, the J call TRBJ2-1, with TRBD2 matching over 9 bases. CDR3 size: 14 residues. V shed 5 bases, J shed 15 bases, and the junction held 14 bases outside the gene matches. CDR1 and CDR2 from the germline V gene are SGHTA and FQGNSA. DNA for the CDR3: TGTGCCAGCAGCAGAGACCGACTAGCGGTGGTTCGGTTCTTC. It is translated as CASSRDRLAVVRFF.

At least ten counts were recorded for this clonotype. CDR3 bases: TGTGCCAGCAGCAGCGGGAGGGCATCAGATACGCAGTATTTT. Amino acid sequence: CASSSGRASDTQYF. This chain uses TRBV5-8 with TRBJ2-3, with 10 bases identical to TRBD2. The CDR3 totals 14 residues. Unmatched junction bases numbered 3, after V lost 4 bases and J lost 4 bases. Germline V lookup: CDR1 SGHTS, CDR2 YDEGEE.

This clonotype has a count of ten or more. The chain employs TRBV5-1 and TRBJ2-3; D is ambiguous. CDR3 size: 13 residues. CDR1 and CDR2 from the germline V gene are SGHRS and YFSETQ. Trimming pared 4 bases from V and 4 bases from J, leaving 10 bases between. The chain's CDR3 is CASSLSGADTQYF. CDR3 DNA: TGCGCCAGCAGCCTAAGTGGGGCAGATACGCAGTATTTT.

In regard to this clonotype: The junction differs from germline at one of its ends, possibly a read error. The CDR3: CVSNPSGVAKTIQYF. CDR3 nucleotide sequence: TGCGTCAGCAACCCAAGCGGGGTCGCCAAAACCATTCAGTACTTC. This chain links TRBV10-2 with TRBJ2-4; 7 bases fit TRBD2. Germline CDR1 WSHSY, CDR2 SAAADI. This CDR3 has 15 residues.

This clonotype appeared once. One base away lies a much larger clone, so this may be a sequencing read error. The chain uses TRBV19 and TRBJ2-1; D is undetermined. The CDR3 length is 13 residues. CDR1 LNHDA and CDR2 SQIVND come from the germline V gene (reference sequence). V was clipped by 4 bases and J by 9 bases, with 13 bases between them. The CDR3 reads CASSRAPKGEQFF. Written as DNA, the CDR3 is TGTGCCAGTAGTAGGGCACCTAAGGGTGAGCAGTTCTTC.

This clonotype appeared many times. The gene calls are TRBV7-9 and TRBJ2-1; weak D call: TRBD1 (5 bases). Germline V gives CDR1 SEHNR, CDR2 FQNEAQ (reference sequence). The CDR3 length is 16 residues. V gave up 4 bases and J gave up 0 bases, with 13 bases separating them. CDR3 protein: CASSSRVIGSYNEQFF. Here the CDR3 DNA reads TGTGCCAGCAGCTCCAGGGTTATTGGCTCCTACAATGAGCAGTTCTTC.

This clonotype has at least ten counts. This sequence may be a read error, since a much larger clone differs from it by one base. The J gene is TRBJ2-3, the V gene TRBV7-2, with TRBD2 identical over 13 bases. CDR1 and CDR2 (germline): SGHTA, FQGNSA. The length of the CDR3 is 17 residues. The V and J ends lost 8 bases and 5 bases, in that order; junction bases with no gene match: 13. The CDR3 nucleotides read TGTGCCAGCGGGGGCGGAGGGACTAGCGGGACGATAGATACGCAGTATTTT. It specifies CASGGGGTSGTIDTQYF.

In this sample, this clonotype turned up a few times. A much larger clone differs by one base, so this may be a read error. This chain links TRBV5-6 with TRBJ2-1, with 11 bases identical to TRBD2. The CDR3 totals 14 residues. Trimming took 7 bases from V and 6 from J; bases not matched to a gene: 6. Germline V CDR1 and CDR2: SGHDT, YYEEEE. The CDR3 loop reads CASGLGTSGNEQFF. The CDR3 nucleotides read TGTGCCAGCGGCCTAGGGACTAGCGGCAATGAGCAGTTCTTC.

This clonotype was recorded many times. The V call is TRBV27, the J call TRBJ2-2, with no clear D. This CDR3 is 14 amino acids long. CDR1 and CDR2 from the germline V gene are MNHEY and SMNVEV (reference sequence). Trimming took off 3 bases at V and 0 bases at J, with 5 bases between the two ends. CDR3 protein: CASSFGTNTGELFF. CDR3 coding DNA: TGTGCCAGCAGTTTTGGGACGAACACCGGGGAGCTGTTTTTT.

A word on this clonotype: A much larger clone sits a single nucleotide away, making a read error possible. The rearrangement uses TRBV29-1 and TRBJ2-3, with TRBD2 matching over 9 bases. J was trimmed by 4 bases and V by 4 bases; bases with no gene match: 6. Germline V gives CDR1 SQVTM, CDR2 ANQGSEA. This CDR3 contains 14 residues. CDR3 amino acids: CSVAASGVSDTQYF. The CDR3 bases are TGCAGCGTTGCCGCTAGCGGGGTTTCAGATACGCAGTATTTT.

This clonotype was seen repeatedly, ten times or more. This chain uses TRBV28 with TRBJ2-7; D may be TRBD2 (5 bases). Germline V gene sequence: CDR1 MDHEN, CDR2 SYDVKM. The ends were cut back, 7 bases at V and 2 bases at J, with 15 bases in the middle. CDR3 length: 14 residues. CDR3: CASMRLDGAYEQYF. CDR3 DNA: TGTGCCAGCATGAGGTTGGACGGGGCCTACGAGCAGTACTTC.

The sample holds many counts of this clonotype. This chain connects TRBV19 to TRBJ1-1; no clear D gene. Trimming stripped 1 base from V and 0 bases from J, with 3 bases between. The CDR3 totals 13 residues. Looked up from germline, CDR1 is LNHDA and CDR2 is SQIVND (reference sequence). Here the CDR3 reads CASSIVVNTEAFF. In DNA, the CDR3 is TGTGCCAGTAGTATAGTAGTGAACACTGAAGCTTTCTTT.

Ten or more counts support this clonotype. V usage is TRBV20-1 and J usage is TRBJ2-1; TRBD2 matches 12 bases. CDR3 length equals 18 residues. V was clipped by 0 bases and J by 10 bases; unmatched bases: 16. The germline CDR1 and CDR2 sequences are DFQATT and SNEGSKA (reference sequence). CDR3 amino acids: CSARDKKGLAGGPWEQFF. In nucleotides, the CDR3 is TGCAGTGCTAGAGATAAAAAAGGGCTAGCGGGAGGGCCCTGGGAGCAGTTCTTC.

Only one count was recorded for this clonotype. The CDR3: CVCSGGLTDTQYF. DNA of the CDR3: TGTGTCTGTAGTGGGGGCCTCACAGATACGCAGTATTTT. This chain joins TRBV30 and TRBJ2-3, with D possibly matching TRBD1 (6 bases). CDR1 is GTSNPN and CDR2 is SVGIG in the germline V gene (reference sequence). This CDR3 has 13 amino acids.

This clonotype has at least ten counts. V and J are TRBV7-6 and TRBJ2-3; 9 nucleotides line up with TRBD2. CDR1 is SGHVS, CDR2 FNYEAQ, per germline. J gave up 4 bases and V 3 bases, and 5 bases lay outside the gene matches. This CDR3 comprises 15 residues. CDR3 coding DNA: TGTGCCAGCAGCTTGGGCGGGAGGGCCGCAGATACGCAGTATTTT. Protein sequence: CASSLGGRAADTQYF.

This clonotype was counted ten times or more. The gene calls are TRBV29-1 and TRBJ2-7; D may be TRBD1 (6 bases). From germline, CDR1 is SQVTM and CDR2 ANQGSEA. The CDR3 has 11 amino acids. Trimming pared 3 bases from V and 4 bases from J, leaving 7 bases between. CDR3 nucleotide sequence: TGCAGCGTTGAGCAGGGGTACGAGCAGTACTTC. Its translation is CSVEQGYEQYF.

This clonotype was seen many times. The chain recombines TRBV7-9 with TRBJ1-5; 7 bases map to TRBD1. V dropped 3 bases and J dropped 4; count of bases not matched to a gene: 6. The CDR3 totals 15 residues. Germline-derived CDR1 and CDR2 are SEHNR and FQNEAQ (reference sequence). Written as DNA, the CDR3 is TGTGCCAGCAGCTTGGAGGGGGCCGGGAATCAGCCCCAGCATTTT. It is translated as CASSLEGAGNQPQHF.

This clonotype was seen ten or more times. The junction differs from germline at one of its ends, possibly a read error. The V gene is TRBV4-2, the J gene TRBJ1-1; D remains ambiguous. This CDR3 is 12 amino acids long. Per the germline V gene, CDR1 is LGHNA and CDR2 is YNFKEQ. The CDR3 loop is CACSLDGTEAFF. The CDR3 bases are TGTGCCTGCAGCTTGGACGGGACTGAAGCTTTCTTT.

This clonotype is termed medium-sized. A read error may account for a junction end that differs from germline. The genes are TRBV20-1 and TRBJ2-1; D unclear. Germline values: CDR1 DFQATT, CDR2 SNEGSKA (reference sequence). This CDR3 contains 11 residues. This chain's CDR3 is CSAREYNEQFF. The CDR3 DNA reads TGCAGTGCTCGAGAGTACAATGAGCAGTTCTTC.